This T cell receptor beta chain was identified in a study of T cells in Graves' hyperthyroidism and ophthalmopathy. Study results and limitations: The authors' 13 V-J model separated ophthalmopathy from stable hyperthyroidism.

Amplified regions were TCR beta CDR3 sequences from RNA transcripts. The study used the HTBI primer set for a first-round RT-PCR of the TCR CDR3. Via MiXCR, TCRdb re-called the multiplex PCR reads, giving one row per CDR3 protein. The sample shows around 720,000 distinct CDR3 sequences, just over 35% of them seen only once. Graves' hyperthyroidism is called stable when ophthalmopathy does not progress within 18 months. Newly diagnosed hyperthyroidism patients aged 18 to 65 years had disease lasting under 2 months. This clonotype has ten or more counts. Its antigen is as yet unknown. This CDR3 comprises 13 residues. Trimming left V 4 bases short and J 8 bases short, with 15 bases between. Germline V lookup: CDR1 SQVTM, CDR2 ANQGSEA.

The sequenced sample was blood. The chain uses TRBV29-1 and TRBJ1-5, with D possibly being TRBD1 (6 bases). The clonotype was recovered from a woman aged 40 to 50 with Graves' hyperthyroidism. The CDR3 sequence: CSVGGEGGKPQHF. CDR3 DNA sequence: TGCAGCGTTGGGGGTGAAGGGGGTAAGCCCCAGCATTTT.